This T cell receptor beta chain was identified in a study of glioma-infiltrating T cells. V shed 0 bases and J shed 6 bases, with 15 bases lying between them. Germline CDR1 is DFQATT and CDR2 is SNEGSKA (reference sequence). The CDR3 contains 15 residues. Using RNA template, CDR3s of TCR alpha and beta were amplified with iRepertoire arm-PCR. TCRdb re-analysed the multiplex PCR reads in MiXCR, keeping a single row per CDR3 protein. This sample has 300,000 to 450,000 distinct CDR3 sequences, with roughly two fifths found just once. The sequence was collected from a human donor with low-grade glioma or glioblastoma, undergoing nonglioma brain surgery, or in good health (not recorded which). The chain uses TRBV20-1 and TRBJ2-1; D is ambiguous. Sequencing was performed on glioma tissue, nonneoplastic brain tissue, or PBMCs (not recorded which). The CDR3 bases are TGCAGTGCTAGAGATCTCAACTACTCACCCAATGAGCAGTTCTTC. Translating gives CSARDLNYSPNEQFF.